This T cell receptor beta chain was observed in a study of blood T cells in healthy people across ages. V lost 1 base, J lost 0 bases, and 11 bases lay in between. The CDR3 spans 16 residues. Germline CDR1 SGHRS, CDR2 YFSETQ. The authors ran a second PCR of about 7 to 11 cycles using a sample-barcoded 5' primer and a J-beta primer mix. Using its own MiXCR run on the 5' RACE reads, TCRdb lists one record per CDR3 protein. The sample shows around 1,000,000 distinct CDR3 sequences, more than 30% of them seen only once. Sequencing used blood. The chain couples TRBV5-1 to TRBJ2-1; D might be TRBD2 (6 bases). The source is a young man in good health. CDR3 sequence: CASSLKRESSYNEQFF. CDR3 sequence (DNA): TGCGCCAGCAGCTTGAAACGGGAGAGCTCCTACAATGAGCAGTTCTTC.